A selection of T cell receptor beta chains follows, all from one sample in a study of OX40 agonist ivuxolimab in advanced cancers. Libraries were prepared by immunoSEQ multiplex PCR; TCRdb keeps only in-frame clonotypes and omits some of them. The profile shows 60,000 to 75,000 clones, approximately 83% of them singletons. The specimen was CD4+ or CD8+ T cells sorted from blood, collected in a trial of the OX40 agonist ivuxolimab. These receptors originate from an adult with an advanced solid tumor such as melanoma, head and neck, liver or kidney cancer. CDR3s include the opening cysteine and the closing phenylalanine or tryptophan. A D gene is named only where the DNA matches it firmly. Not all rows give a size; the values are once, few, many and, for expanded clones, a class.

abundance: NA
v_gene: TRBV7-9
j_gene: TRBJ1-4
d_gene: NA
CDR3nt: TGTGCCAGCAGCTTAGCCTTAATCGAAAAACTGTTTTTT
CDR3aa: CASSLALIEKLFF

abundance: NA
v_gene: TRBV11-2
j_gene: TRBJ2-3
d_gene: NA
CDR3nt: TGTGCCAGCAGCTTAGGGAGGGGGATGGGGATGGCGTTTGATACGCAGTATTTT
CDR3aa: CASSLGRGMGMAFDTQYF

abundance: NA
v_gene: TRBV11-2
j_gene: TRBJ1-2
d_gene: NA
CDR3nt: TGTGCCAGCAGTCGAAACGCGGGGGATGTAGCTAACTATGGCTACACCTTC
CDR3aa: CASSRNAGDVANYGYTF

abundance: NA
v_gene: TRBV2
j_gene: TRBJ1-1
d_gene: NA
CDR3nt: TGTGCCAGCAGTGTGCAAACCACTGAAGCTTTCTTT
CDR3aa: CASSVQTTEAFF

abundance: NA
v_gene: TRBV28
j_gene: TRBJ2-7
d_gene: NA
CDR3nt: TGTGCCAGCAGGGGGACCTACGAGCAGTACTTC
CDR3aa: CASRGTYEQYF

abundance: NA
v_gene: TRBV7-9
j_gene: TRBJ2-5
d_gene: NA
CDR3nt: TGTGCCAGCAGCTTAGTTCAGGGCTCCCAAGAGACCCAGTACTTC
CDR3aa: CASSLVQGSQETQYF

abundance: NA
v_gene: TRBV19
j_gene: TRBJ2-1
d_gene: NA
CDR3nt: TGTGCCAGTAGTATTGGGCAGAACTCCTACAATGAGCAGTTCTTC
CDR3aa: CASSIGQNSYNEQFF

abundance: NA
v_gene: TRBV19
j_gene: TRBJ2-2
d_gene: TRBD1
CDR3nt: TGTGCCAGCACTCGTCGGGACAGGGACAGAATAAGGGAGCTGTTTTTT
CDR3aa: CASTRRDRDRIRELFF

abundance: NA
v_gene: TRBV27
j_gene: TRBJ2-3
d_gene: NA
CDR3nt: TGTGCCAGTCTAGGGAGGACGGGGGACGCAGATACGCAGTATTTT
CDR3aa: CASLGRTGDADTQYF

abundance: NA
v_gene: TRBV28
j_gene: TRBJ1-2
d_gene: NA
CDR3nt: TGTGCCAGCACCCCCCCCTACACCTTC
CDR3aa: CASTPPYTF

abundance: NA
v_gene: TRBV28
j_gene: TRBJ1-3
d_gene: NA
CDR3nt: TGTGCCAGCTCTAGTTCGGCGGGCACTACGAGGGGAAACACCATATATTTT
CDR3aa: CASSSSAGTTRGNTIYF

abundance: NA
v_gene: TRBV6-1
j_gene: TRBJ2-6
d_gene: NA
CDR3nt: TGTGCCATATCAGGGTTGACTGGGGCCAACGTCCTGACTTTC
CDR3aa: CAISGLTGANVLTF

abundance: NA
v_gene: TRBV5-1
j_gene: TRBJ2-7
d_gene: NA
CDR3nt: TGCGCCAGCAGAACCCCCGGGGGCTCCTACGAGCAGTACTTC
CDR3aa: CASRTPGGSYEQYF

abundance: NA
v_gene: TRBV28
j_gene: TRBJ1-2
d_gene: TRBD1
CDR3nt: TGTGCCAGCAGTTTCAGACAGGGGGACAACAAACCAGCCCCCTACTATGGCTACACCTTC
CDR3aa: CASSFRQGDNKPAPYYGYTF

abundance: NA
v_gene: TRBV19
j_gene: TRBJ2-1
d_gene: NA
CDR3nt: TGTGCCAGTAGCTCCGACAGTGCCCGAGTGGAGCAGTTCTTC
CDR3aa: CASSSDSARVEQFF

abundance: NA
v_gene: TRBV7-7
j_gene: TRBJ2-3
d_gene: TRBD2
CDR3nt: TGTGCCAGCAGCCGAACAGTGGCGGGGGGGCGTACAGATACGCAGTATTTT
CDR3aa: CASSRTVAGGRTDTQYF

abundance: few
v_gene: TRBV5-8
j_gene: TRBJ1-5
d_gene: TRBD1
CDR3nt: TGTGCCAGCAGCTTGCTGAGGGGGCGCAATCAGCCCCAGCATTTT
CDR3aa: CASSLLRGRNQPQHF